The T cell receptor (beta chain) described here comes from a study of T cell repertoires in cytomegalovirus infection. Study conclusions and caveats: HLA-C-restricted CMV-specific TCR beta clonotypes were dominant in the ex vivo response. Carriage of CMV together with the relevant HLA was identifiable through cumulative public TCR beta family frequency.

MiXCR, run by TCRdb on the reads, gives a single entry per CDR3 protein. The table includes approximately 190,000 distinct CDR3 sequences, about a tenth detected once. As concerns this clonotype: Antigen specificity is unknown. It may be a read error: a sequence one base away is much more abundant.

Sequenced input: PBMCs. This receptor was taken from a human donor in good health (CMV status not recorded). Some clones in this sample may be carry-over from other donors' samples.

The CDR3 region has the DNA TGCACCAGCAGCCAGGGCGAGGCTAGGGCGTCCTACAATGAGCAGTTCTTC. Translating gives CTSSQGEARASYNEQFF. This sequence joins TRBV4-3 and TRBJ2-1, with a weak D call TRBD1 (5 bases). The length of the CDR3 is 17 residues. CDR1 is LGHNA and CDR2 is YSLEER in the germline V gene.